The TCR beta chain described here comes from a study of blood T cell repertoires in COVID-19. The wider study: Acute and convalescent COVID-19 specimens originated in the United States, Italy and Spain. The analysed material was cDNA or gDNA that came from T cells, B-cell-depleted T cells, or PBMCs.

Per the original methods: It was from reference gene primer amplification that nucleated cell counts were estimated. Data came from immunoSEQ multiplex PCR; TCRdb stores just in-frame clones and leaves some out. V, J and clone size are those of that table, while D and trimming were read from the DNA. The sample consists of a few hundred thousand clones, 80% to 90% of them appearing once. This receptor was identified in a woman aged 70-85 years with acute or convalescent COVID-19. Sequenced material: peripheral blood.

The DNA of the CDR3 is TGTGCCAGCAGCTTCAATTTCCCAGGGTCGGACTATGGCTACACCTTC. This sequence encodes CASSFNFPGSDYGYTF. The chain couples TRBV7-2 to TRBJ1-2; a weak D match, TRBD1 (5 bases). CDR1 SGHTA and CDR2 FQGNSA come from the germline V gene. Trimming stripped 3 bases from V and 3 bases from J, with 17 bases between. The CDR3 has 16 amino acids.